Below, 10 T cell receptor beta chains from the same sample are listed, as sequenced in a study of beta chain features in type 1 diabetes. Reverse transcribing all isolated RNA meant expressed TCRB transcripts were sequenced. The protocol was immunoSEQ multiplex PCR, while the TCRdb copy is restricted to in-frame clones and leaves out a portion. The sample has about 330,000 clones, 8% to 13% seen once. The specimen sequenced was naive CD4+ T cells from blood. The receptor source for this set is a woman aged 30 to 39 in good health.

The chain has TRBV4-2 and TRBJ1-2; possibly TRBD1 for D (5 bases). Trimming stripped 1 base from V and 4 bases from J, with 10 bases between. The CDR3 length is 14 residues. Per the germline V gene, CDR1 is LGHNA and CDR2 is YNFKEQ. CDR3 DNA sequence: TGTGCCAGCAGCCAAGCGACAGAACTCTATGGCTACACCTTC. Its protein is CASSQATELYGYTF.

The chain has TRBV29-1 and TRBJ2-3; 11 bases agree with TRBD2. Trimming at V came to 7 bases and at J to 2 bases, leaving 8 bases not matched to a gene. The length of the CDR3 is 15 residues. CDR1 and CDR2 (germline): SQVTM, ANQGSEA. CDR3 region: CSAILAGVATDTQYF. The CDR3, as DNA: TGCAGCGCTATACTAGCGGGAGTAGCCACAGATACGCAGTATTTT.

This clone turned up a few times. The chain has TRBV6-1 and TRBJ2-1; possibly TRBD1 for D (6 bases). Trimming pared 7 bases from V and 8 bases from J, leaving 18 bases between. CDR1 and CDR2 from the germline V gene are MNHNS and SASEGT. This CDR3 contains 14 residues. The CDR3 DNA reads TGTGCCAGCATCCCCACACAGGGATCGGATGAGCAGTTCTTC. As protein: CASIPTQGSDEQFF.

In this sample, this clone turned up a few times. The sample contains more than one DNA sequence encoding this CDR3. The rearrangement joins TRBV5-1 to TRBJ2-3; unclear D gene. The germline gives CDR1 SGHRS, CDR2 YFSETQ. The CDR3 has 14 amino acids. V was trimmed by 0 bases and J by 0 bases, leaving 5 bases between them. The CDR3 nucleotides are TGCGCCAGCAGCTTGGTAACTAGCACAGATACGCAGTATTTT. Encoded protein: CASSLVTSTDTQYF.

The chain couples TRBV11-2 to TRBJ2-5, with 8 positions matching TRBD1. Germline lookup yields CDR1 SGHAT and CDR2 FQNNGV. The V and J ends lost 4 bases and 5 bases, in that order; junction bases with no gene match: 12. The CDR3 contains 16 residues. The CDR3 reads CASSSKDRTGLETQYF. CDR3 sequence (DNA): TGTGCCAGCAGCTCCAAAGACCGGACAGGGTTGGAGACCCAGTACTTC.

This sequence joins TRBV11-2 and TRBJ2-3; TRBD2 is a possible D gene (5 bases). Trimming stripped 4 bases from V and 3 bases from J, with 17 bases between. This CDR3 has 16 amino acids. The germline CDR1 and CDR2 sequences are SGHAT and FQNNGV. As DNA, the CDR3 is TGTGCCAGCAGCTCGCGACTGCCAGGAGGTACAGATACGCAGTATTTT. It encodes CASSSRLPGGTDTQYF.

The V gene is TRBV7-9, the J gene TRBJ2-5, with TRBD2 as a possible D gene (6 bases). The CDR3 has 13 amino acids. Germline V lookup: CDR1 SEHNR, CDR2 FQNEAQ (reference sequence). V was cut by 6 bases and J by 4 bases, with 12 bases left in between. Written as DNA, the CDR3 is TGTGCCAGCAGATCTCCCGGGGGAGAGACCCAGTACTTC. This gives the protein CASRSPGGETQYF.

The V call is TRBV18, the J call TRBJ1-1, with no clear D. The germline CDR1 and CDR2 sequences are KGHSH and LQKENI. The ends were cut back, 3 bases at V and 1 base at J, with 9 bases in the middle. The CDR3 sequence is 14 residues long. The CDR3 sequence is CASSPPGPNTEAFF. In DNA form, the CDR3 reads TGTGCCAGCTCACCGCCTGGGCCGAACACTGAAGCTTTCTTT. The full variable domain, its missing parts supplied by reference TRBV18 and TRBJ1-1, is NAGVMQNPRHLVRRRGQEARLRCSPMKGHSHVYWYRQLPEEGLKFMVYLQKENIIDESGMPKERFSAEFPKEGPSILRIQQVVRGDSAAYFCASSPPGPNTEAFFGQGTRLTVV.

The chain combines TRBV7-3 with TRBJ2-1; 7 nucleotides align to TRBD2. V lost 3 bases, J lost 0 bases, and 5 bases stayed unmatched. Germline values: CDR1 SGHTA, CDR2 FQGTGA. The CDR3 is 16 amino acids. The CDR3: CASSFSGTNSYNEQFF. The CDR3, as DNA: TGTGCCAGCAGCTTTTCGGGGACTAACTCCTACAATGAGCAGTTCTTC.

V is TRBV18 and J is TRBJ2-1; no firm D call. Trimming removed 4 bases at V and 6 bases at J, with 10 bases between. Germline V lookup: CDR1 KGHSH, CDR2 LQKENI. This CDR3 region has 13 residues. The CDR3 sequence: CASSHFSINEQFF. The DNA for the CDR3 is TGTGCCAGCTCACACTTTTCGATCAATGAGCAGTTCTTC.